The 23 T cell receptor beta chains presented below share a single source sample, sequenced in a study of long-term antiretroviral therapy in people with HIV. Run at survey level, the immunoSEQ assay was version v3.0. The data were produced by immunoSEQ multiplex PCR, yet TCRdb's version contains in-frame clones alone and is incomplete. The sample holds approximately 27,000 clones, around 90% seen once. The input for sequencing was unsorted PBMCs, taken 1.8 years after starting antiretroviral therapy. The receptors were sampled from a woman aged 18 to 35 with HIV.

V usage is TRBV27 and J usage is TRBJ2-3; 9 nucleotides match TRBD2. Losses at the gene ends were 2 bases for V and 3 bases for J; bases not matched to a gene: 6. This CDR3 comprises 16 residues. Germline CDR1 and CDR2: MNHEY and SMNVEV (reference sequence). The CDR3 nucleotides read TGTGCCAGCAGTTTAGTTAGCGGGAGATGGACAGATACGCAGTATTTT. This codes for CASSLVSGRWTDTQYF.

The V and J genes are TRBV7-2 and TRBJ1-2; no definite D call. CDR1 and CDR2 (germline): SGHTA, FQGNSA. V was cut by 1 base and J by 14 bases, with 17 bases left in between. The CDR3 consists of 13 residues. Written as DNA, the CDR3 is TGTGCCAGCAGCTTAGTCTCGCTATCGCCCGGGACCTTC. Its translation is CASSLVSLSPGTF. The whole variable domain, remainder taken from reference TRBV7-2 and TRBJ1-2, is GAGVSQSPSNKVTEKGKDVELRCDPISGHTALYWYRQSLGQGLEFLIYFQGNSAPDKSGLPSDRFSAERTGGSVSTLTIQRTQQEDSAVYLCASSLVSLSPGTFGSGTRLTVV.

The CDR3 DNA sequence: TGTGCCAGCAGTTTCAGGGCCACTGAAGCTTTCTTT. Translating gives CASSFRATEAFF. The V gene is TRBV28, the J gene TRBJ1-1; possible D gene TRBD1, 5 bases. V was trimmed by 3 bases and J by 4 bases, leaving 6 bases between them. The CDR3 runs 12 residues. Germline V gene sequence: CDR1 MDHEN, CDR2 SYDVKM.

The CDR3 here is CASSLLQGRERNQPQHF. The CDR3 DNA reads as TGTGCCAGTAGTTTACTTCAGGGGAGGGAGCGCAATCAGCCCCAGCATTTT. The chain couples TRBV19 to TRBJ1-5, with D maybe TRBD1 (6 bases). Looked up from germline, CDR1 is LNHDA and CDR2 is SQIVND (reference sequence). This CDR3 contains 17 residues. The V end lost 5 bases, the J end lost 2 bases, and 19 bases lay between the germline ends.

This clone was found a few times. The chain recombines TRBV7-3 with TRBJ2-1; tentative D call: TRBD2 (6 bases). Germline CDR1 SGHTA, CDR2 FQGTGA. The CDR3 sequence is 15 residues long. Trimming took off 0 bases at V and 3 bases at J, with 9 bases between the two ends. The CDR3 spells CASSLTRGGYNEQFF. The CDR3 DNA reads TGTGCCAGCAGCTTAACACGGGGAGGCTACAATGAGCAGTTCTTC. The whole variable domain, remainder taken from reference TRBV7-3 and TRBJ2-1, is GAGVSQTPSNKVTEKGKYVELRCDPISGHTALYWYRQSLGQGPEFLIYFQGTGAADDSGLPNDRFFAVRPEGSVSTLKIQRTERGDSAVYLCASSLTRGGYNEQFFGPGTRLTVL.

Of note for this clone: At one end the junction does not follow the germline gene, possibly because of a read error. The V and J genes are TRBV7-7 and TRBJ2-5, with D unresolved. The CDR3 contains 15 residues. The germline V gene encodes CDR1 SSHAT and CDR2 FNYEAQ (reference sequence). CDR3 DNA: TGTGCTAGCAGCCTCTTCTCTGGGTTACAAGAGACCCAGTACTTC. Residues: CASSLFSGLQETQYF.

This clone was picked up one time. The chain combines TRBV4-1 with TRBJ2-7; a weak D match, TRBD1 (5 bases). The ends were cut back, 1 base at V and 3 bases at J, with 13 bases in the middle. CDR1 is MGHRA and CDR2 is YSYEKL in the germline V gene. This CDR3 has 15 residues. DNA for the CDR3: TGCGCCAGCAGCCAAGTTCGATGGGGCCTCTACGAGCAGTACTTC. This codes for CASSQVRWGLYEQYF.

The chain carries TRBV5-4 and TRBJ1-1, with a weak D call TRBD1 (6 bases). CDR3 length equals 14 residues. V lost 0 bases, J lost 4 bases, and 10 bases lay in between. Germline values: CDR1 SGHNT, CDR2 YYREEE (reference sequence). The CDR3 DNA sequence: TGTGCCAGCAGCTTGGACAGGGCGTCCACTGAAGCTTTCTTT. Amino acids: CASSLDRASTEAFF. The variable domain in full, completed from reference TRBV5-4 and TRBJ1-1, reads ETGVTQSPTHLIKTRGQQVTLRCSSQSGHNTVSWYQQALGQGPQFIFQYYREEENGRGNFPPRFSGLQFPNYSSELNVNALELDDSALYLCASSLDRASTEAFFGQGTRLTVV.

This clone came up a few times. The V gene is TRBV15, the J gene TRBJ1-5, with a possible D match to TRBD1 (5 bases). Trimming removed 0 bases at V and 0 bases at J, with 6 bases between. This CDR3 has 15 amino acids. Germline lookup yields CDR1 LNHNV and CDR2 YYDKDF (reference sequence). CDR3 residues: CATSRDRVSNQPQHF. For the CDR3, the DNA is TGTGCCACCAGCAGAGACAGGGTTAGCAATCAGCCCCAGCATTTT. Full variable domain (missing parts from reference TRBV15 and TRBJ1-5): DAMVIQNPRYQVTQFGKPVTLSCSQTLNHNVMYWYQQKSSQAPKLLFHYYDKDFNNEADTPDNFQSRRPNTSFCFLDIRSPGLGDTAMYLCATSRDRVSNQPQHFGDGTRLSIL.

The chain couples TRBV27 to TRBJ1-5; no reliable D call. V lost 2 bases to trimming and J lost 4 bases, with 9 bases between them. The CDR3 length is 14 residues. CDR1 and CDR2 from the germline V gene are MNHEY and SMNVEV (reference sequence). The CDR3 DNA sequence: TGTGCCAGCAGTTTAGCCAGGACTAATCAGCCCCAGCATTTT. Amino acids: CASSLARTNQPQHF.

The rearrangement joins TRBV2 to TRBJ1-2; D not resolved. V lost 1 base, J lost 6 bases, and 12 bases lay in between. The germline V gene has CDR1 SNHLY and CDR2 FYNNEI. This CDR3 region has 14 residues. This CDR3 is CASSEGILINGYTF. DNA of the CDR3: TGTGCCAGCAGTGAAGGGATCCTAATTAATGGCTACACCTTC.

CDR3 nucleotides: TGTGCCAGCAGTTACGGGATCGCTGAAGCTTTCTTT. Translated: CASSYGIAEAFF. This chain connects TRBV6-5 to TRBJ1-1; D ambiguous. Germline V lookup: CDR1 MNHEY, CDR2 SVGAGI. Trimming removed 2 bases from V and 6 bases from J, with 7 bases in between. The CDR3 consists of 12 residues.

This clone has only one observation. V and J are TRBV6-1 and TRBJ2-7, with a possible D match to TRBD1 (7 bases). Trimming stripped 6 bases from V and 1 base from J, with 16 bases between. The CDR3 has 15 residues. Looked up from germline, CDR1 is MNHNS and CDR2 is SASEGT. The CDR3 bases are TGTGCCAGCAGCCCCAGGGGGGCGAGGTCCTACGAGCAGTACTTC. Translated: CASSPRGARSYEQYF.

The V and J genes are TRBV5-1 and TRBJ2-2, with TRBD2 identical over 10 bases. The CDR3 loop spans 14 amino acids. Losses at the gene ends were 7 bases for V and 0 bases for J; bases not matched to a gene: 0. The germline V gene encodes CDR1 SGHRS and CDR2 YFSETQ. As DNA, the CDR3 is TGCGCCAGCGGACTAGCGGCGAACACCGGGGAGCTGTTTTTT. This translates into CASGLAANTGELFF.

The table lists this clone with a count of one. J is TRBJ1-1 and V is TRBV7-2, with 7 bases matching TRBD1. V gave up 6 bases and J gave up 3 bases; unmatched junction bases: 4. CDR3 size: 13 residues. CDR1 SGHTA and CDR2 FQGNSA come from the germline V gene. The CDR3 here is CASRLTGDTEAFF. Here the CDR3 DNA reads TGTGCCAGCAGACTCACAGGGGACACTGAAGCTTTCTTT.

Judged by abundance, this clone is medium-sized. The chain links TRBV19 to TRBJ2-1, with 10 bases matching TRBD2. CDR1 is LNHDA and CDR2 is SQIVND in the germline V gene (reference sequence). Germline trimming cut 5 bases from V and 1 base from J; bases unmatched to any gene: 2. This CDR3 region has 15 residues. This chain's CDR3 is CASSATSGSYNEQFF. CDR3 DNA sequence: TGTGCCAGTAGTGCGACTAGCGGGTCCTACAATGAGCAGTTCTTC.

The rearrangement links TRBV7-9 to TRBJ1-5, with 7 positions matching TRBD1. The CDR3 extends over 15 amino acids. Germline CDR1 SEHNR, CDR2 FQNEAQ (reference sequence). The J segment lost 5 bases and the V segment lost 1 base, leaving 5 bases of the junction unmatched. The CDR3 DNA reads TGTGCCAGCAGCTTAGGGGGTACAGGGGATCAGCCCCAGCATTTT. It codes for CASSLGGTGDQPQHF.

The genes are TRBV9 and TRBJ2-7, with 7 bases aligning to TRBD1. The CDR3 totals 14 residues. V was clipped by 0 bases and J by 5 bases; unmatched bases: 5. Germline loops: CDR1 SGDLS, CDR2 YYNGEE. The CDR3 reads CASSVVDRTNEQYF. CDR3 in DNA: TGTGCCAGCAGCGTAGTGGACAGGACGAACGAGCAGTACTTC.

The chain recombines TRBV7-9 with TRBJ1-4; TRBD1 matches at 10 bases. J lost 3 bases, V lost 4 bases, and 8 bases had no gene match. The CDR3 consists of 17 residues. CDR1 and CDR2 from the germline V gene are SEHNR and FQNEAQ (reference sequence). As DNA, the CDR3 is TGTGCCAGCAGCTCCATGGACAGGGGGGTCTCTAATGAAAAACTGTTTTTT. This gives the protein CASSSMDRGVSNEKLFF.

The chain is built from TRBV5-1 and TRBJ2-3; D is uncertain. V lost 0 bases to trimming and J lost 2 bases, with 7 bases between them. CDR3 size: 14 residues. Germline lookup yields CDR1 SGHRS and CDR2 YFSETQ. The CDR3 nucleotides are TGCGCCAGCAGCTTGGAGAAGGACACAGATACGCAGTATTTT. This sequence encodes CASSLEKDTDTQYF.

V and J are TRBV11-2 and TRBJ2-1; TRBD1 is a possible D gene (5 bases). The CDR3 runs to 14 residues. Germline lookup yields CDR1 SGHAT and CDR2 FQNNGV. V was pared by 1 base and J by 5 bases, with 9 bases between. Here the CDR3 reads CASSLARADNEQFF. The CDR3 DNA reads TGTGCCAGCAGCTTAGCCAGGGCCGACAATGAGCAGTTCTTC.

This chain uses TRBV7-2 with TRBJ2-7; tentatively, D is TRBD2 (6 bases). The CDR3 extends over 15 amino acids. V lost 0 bases, J lost 0 bases, and 9 bases lay in between. Germline V gives CDR1 SGHTA, CDR2 FQGNSA. CDR3 sequence reads: CASSLAGGFSYEQYF. The CDR3 coding sequence is TGTGCCAGCAGCTTAGCGGGGGGATTCTCCTACGAGCAGTACTTC.

This clone has more than one count but fewer than ten. The genes are TRBV5-4 and TRBJ2-7; either TRBD1 or TRBD2 may supply D (5 bases each). The V end was cut by 3 bases, the J end by 0 bases, with 13 bases between. The CDR3 is 15 amino acids. Germline V gene data show CDR1 as SGHNT and CDR2 as YYREEE (reference sequence). CDR3 amino acids: CASSSPGAASYEQYF. CDR3 coding DNA: TGTGCCAGCAGCTCCCCCGGGGCGGCCTCCTACGAGCAGTACTTC.